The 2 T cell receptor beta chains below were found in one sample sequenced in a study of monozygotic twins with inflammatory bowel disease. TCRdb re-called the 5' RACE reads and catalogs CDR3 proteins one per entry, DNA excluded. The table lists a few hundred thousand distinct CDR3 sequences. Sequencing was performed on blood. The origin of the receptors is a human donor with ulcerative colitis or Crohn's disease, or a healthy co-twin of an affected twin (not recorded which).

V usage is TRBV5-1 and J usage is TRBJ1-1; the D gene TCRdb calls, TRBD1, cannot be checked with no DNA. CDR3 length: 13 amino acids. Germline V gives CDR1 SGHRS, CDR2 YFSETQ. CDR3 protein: CASSSQGDTEAFF.

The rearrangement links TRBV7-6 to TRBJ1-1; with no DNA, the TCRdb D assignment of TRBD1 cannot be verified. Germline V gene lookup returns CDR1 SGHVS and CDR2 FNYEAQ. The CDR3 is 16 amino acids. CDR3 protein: CASSQIGEGEDTEAFF. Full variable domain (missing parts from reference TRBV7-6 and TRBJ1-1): GAGVSQSPRYKVTKRGQDVALRCDPISGHVSLYWYRQALGQGPEFLTYFNYEAQQDKSGLPNDRFSAERPEGSISTLTIQRTEQRDSAMYRCASSQIGEGEDTEAFFGQGTRLTVV.